This is a list of T cell receptor beta chains from one sample in a study of T cells in Graves' hyperthyroidism and ophthalmopathy. In TCRdb, the multiplex PCR reads were re-called with MiXCR into one record per CDR3 protein. The data show 700,000 or so distinct CDR3 sequences, about 17% seen once. The sequencing input was blood. The receptor set was obtained from a man aged 18 to 30 with Graves' hyperthyroidism. Each CDR3 is given with its conserved first and last residue. The order of the fields is J gene, D gene, V gene, clone size, CDR3 DNA, CDR3 protein. D genes are given only for firm matches. For some rows the clone size is stated as once, few or many, or as a class when expanded; others skip it.

j_gene: TRBJ2-7; d_gene: TRBD1; v_gene: TRBV28; abundance: many; CDR3nt: TGTGCCAGCAGTGAAGCCGGGACAGGGGGACAGGGGCTGTACTTC; CDR3aa: CASSEAGTGGQGLYF
j_gene: TRBJ2-1; d_gene: .; v_gene: TRBV20-1; abundance: .; CDR3nt: TGCAGTGGTACTAGAGGGAGCTCCTACAATGAGCAGTTCTTC; CDR3aa: CSGTRGSSYNEQFF
j_gene: TRBJ2-7; d_gene: .; v_gene: TRBV27; abundance: many; CDR3nt: TGTGCCAGCGCCCGAGCAGGGGTCTACGAGCAGTACTTC; CDR3aa: CASARAGVYEQYF
j_gene: TRBJ2-3; d_gene: .; v_gene: TRBV24-1; abundance: .; CDR3nt: TGTGCCACCAGTGATTTGCAAGCAGGGAGCACAGATACGCAGTATTTT; CDR3aa: CATSDLQAGSTDTQYF
j_gene: TRBJ2-7; d_gene: TRBD1; v_gene: TRBV18; abundance: many; CDR3nt: TGTGCCAGCTCACCGGGACAGGGGATCTCCTACGAGCAGTACTTC; CDR3aa: CASSPGQGISYEQYF
j_gene: TRBJ2-1; d_gene: TRBD2; v_gene: TRBV28; abundance: many; CDR3nt: TGTGCCAGCAGACCAACCGGGACTAGATTTTCCTACAATGAGCAGTTCTTC; CDR3aa: CASRPTGTRFSYNEQFF
j_gene: TRBJ1-6; d_gene: .; v_gene: TRBV2; abundance: many; CDR3nt: TGTGCCAGCAGTGACAGGGGTTATTCACCCCTCCACTTT; CDR3aa: CASSDRGYSPLHF
j_gene: TRBJ1-2; d_gene: .; v_gene: TRBV29-1; abundance: few; CDR3nt: TGCAGCGTTGAAGAGGGAGGGGGGGCGTTTTACTATGGCTACACCTTC; CDR3aa: CSVEEGGGAFYYGYTF
j_gene: TRBJ2-2; d_gene: TRBD2; v_gene: TRBV5-4; abundance: .; CDR3nt: TGTGCCAGCAGCCCACTAGCGGGAACGAGCACCGGGGAGCTGTTTTTT; CDR3aa: CASSPLAGTSTGELFF
j_gene: TRBJ2-2; d_gene: .; v_gene: TRBV9; abundance: once; CDR3nt: TGTGCCAGCAGCGCTCAGACGGGAGTTCGGGAGCTGTTTTTT; CDR3aa: CASSAQTGVRELFF